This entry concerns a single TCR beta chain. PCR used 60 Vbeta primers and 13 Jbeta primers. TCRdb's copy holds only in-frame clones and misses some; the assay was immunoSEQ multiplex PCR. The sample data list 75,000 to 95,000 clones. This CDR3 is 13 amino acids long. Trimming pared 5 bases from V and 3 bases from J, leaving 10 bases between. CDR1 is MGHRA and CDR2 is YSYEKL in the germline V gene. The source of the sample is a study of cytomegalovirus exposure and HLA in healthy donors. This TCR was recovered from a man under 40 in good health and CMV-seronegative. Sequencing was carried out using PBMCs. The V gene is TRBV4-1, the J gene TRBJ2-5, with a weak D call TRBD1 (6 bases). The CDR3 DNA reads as TGCGCCAGCAGCGTGGACAGTGAAGAGACCCAGTACTTC. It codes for CASSVDSEETQYF.